Shown below are 31 T cell receptor beta chains from a single sample sequenced in a study of resident and recirculating memory T cells in vitiligo (dated by TCRdb to 2016 to 2018). Receptors were amplified or captured by the immunoSEQ multiplex PCR assay. TCRdb limited this immuneACCESS table to in-frame rearrangements with V and J called. A share of clones is missing; checked studies link under half to unresolved V genes, and the rest is unexplained. For this sample there are 70,000 or so clones; approximately 89% appear just once. Of the sample, over 4.5% falls within the top ten clones. The sequencing input was blood. The receptors were gathered from a male donor with vitiligo.

The chain combines TRBV5-1 with TRBJ2-2; 9 positions agree with TRBD1. CDR3 size: 16 residues. Trimming removed 2 bases from V and 3 bases from J; junction bases left unmatched: 5. The germline V gene encodes CDR1 SGHRS and CDR2 YFSETQ. CDR3 residues: CASSLGQGTYTGELFF. CDR3 DNA: TGCGCCAGCAGCTTAGGACAGGGGACTTACACCGGGGAGCTGTTTTTT.

This chain links TRBV5-1 with TRBJ1-1; TRBD1 aligns across 9 bases. The J segment lost 4 bases and the V segment lost 7 bases, leaving 5 bases of the junction unmatched. Germline V lookup: CDR1 SGHRS, CDR2 YFSETQ. The CDR3 covers 13 residues. CDR3 in amino acids: CASGTGGGTEAFF. The CDR3 region has the DNA TGCGCCAGCGGTACAGGGGGCGGCACTGAAGCTTTCTTT.

The chain carries TRBV19 and TRBJ1-6; no firm D call. Germline CDR1 is LNHDA and CDR2 is SQIVND (reference sequence). This CDR3 region has 12 residues. Trimming stripped 4 bases from V and 7 bases from J, with 5 bases between. CDR3 bases: TGTGCCAGTAGTACGTCGAATTCACCCCTCCACTTT. It encodes CASSTSNSPLHF. The complete variable domain, with remaining parts taken from reference TRBV19 and TRBJ1-6, reads DGGITQSPKYLFRKEGQNVTLSCEQNLNHDAMYWYRQDPGQGLRLIYYSQIVNDFQKGDIAEGYSVSREKKESFPLTVTSAQKNPTAFYLCASSTSNSPLHFGNGTRLTVT.

CDR3 DNA: TGTGCCAGCAGCCAAGATCATCCTTGGCAGTCAGGAAGGGGGCTGGAAGATACGCAGTATTTT. This codes for CASSQDHPWQSGRGLEDTQYF. The rearrangement joins TRBV14 to TRBJ2-3; 7 bases line up with TRBD1. CDR3 length: 21 amino acids. After removal of 0 bases from V and 5 bases from J, the junction contained 23 bases not matched to a gene. In germline, CDR1 is SGHDN, CDR2 FVKESK. Combining the CDR3 with reference TRBV14 and TRBJ2-3 gives the whole variable domain EAGVTQFPSHSVIEKGQTVTLRCDPISGHDNLYWYRRVMGKEIKFLLHFVKESKQDESGMPNNRFLAERTGGTYSTLKVQPAELEDSGVYFCASSQDHPWQSGRGLEDTQYFGPGTRLTVL.

The CDR3 region is CAISEGQWGYTF. CDR3 in DNA: TGTGCCATCAGTGAGGGGCAGTGGGGCTACACCTTC. The rearrangement joins TRBV10-3 to TRBJ1-2, with D unresolved. The germline gives CDR1 ENHRY, CDR2 SYGVKD. The V gene lost 2 bases and the J gene lost 8 bases, with 9 bases spanning the gap. The CDR3 is 12 residues long.

V is TRBV7-2 and J is TRBJ2-2; 8 bases agree with TRBD2. Losses at the gene ends were 5 bases for V and 5 bases for J; bases not matched to a gene: 13. In germline, CDR1 is SGHTA, CDR2 FQGNSA. The CDR3 consists of 17 residues. The DNA for the CDR3 is TGTGCCAGCAGCATAACGGCGGGGGGCGGTAAGACCGGGGAGCTGTTTTTT. Its translation is CASSITAGGGKTGELFF.

The chain employs TRBV2 and TRBJ2-5, with 8 positions matching TRBD1. CDR1 is SNHLY, CDR2 FYNNEI, per germline. Trimming cost V 5 bases and J 1 base; bases outside gene matches: 3. This CDR3 contains 14 residues. CDR3 coding DNA: TGTGCCAGCAGTCTAACAGGGGGCCAAGAGACCCAGTACTTC. Protein: CASSLTGGQETQYF.

The genes are TRBV10-3 and TRBJ2-3; TRBD1 aligns across 7 bases. The ends lost 7 bases at V and 5 bases at J; junction bases unmatched: 6. The CDR3 is made up of 13 amino acids. CDR1 is ENHRY and CDR2 is SYGVKD in the germline V gene. The CDR3 sequence: CAINPGTEDTQYF. The CDR3 DNA sequence: TGTGCCATCAATCCCGGGACAGAAGATACGCAGTATTTT.

The chain links TRBV9 to TRBJ2-3; a possible D gene is TRBD2 (5 bases). Per germline, CDR1 SGDLS and CDR2 YYNGEE. This CDR3 contains 15 residues. V lost 0 bases to trimming and J lost 2 bases, with 10 bases between them. The CDR3 loop reads CASSVGRGTTDTQYF. Written as DNA, the CDR3 is TGTGCCAGCAGCGTAGGACGGGGTACCACAGATACGCAGTATTTT.

The chain recombines TRBV4-3 with TRBJ2-5; the match to TRBD2 covers 10 bases. This CDR3 contains 15 residues. Looked up from germline, CDR1 is LGHNA and CDR2 is YSLEER. V lost 6 bases to trimming and J lost 2 bases; unmatched junction nucleotides: 6. The CDR3 DNA reads TGCGCCAGCAGTTATAGCGGGGGGAAACAAGAGACCCAGTACTTC. Translation gives CASSYSGGKQETQYF.

In this sample, this clone is medium-sized. The chain links TRBV4-1 to TRBJ2-4; no definite D call. Germline values: CDR1 MGHRA, CDR2 YSYEKL. V lost 1 base to trimming and J lost 0 bases, with 7 bases between them. The CDR3 contains 15 residues. This chain's CDR3 is CASSQASTAKNIQYF. Here the CDR3 DNA reads TGCGCCAGCAGCCAAGCGAGCACAGCCAAAAACATTCAGTACTTC.

The chain combines TRBV19 with TRBJ1-6, with 8 bases identical to TRBD1. The V segment lost 2 bases and the J segment 10 bases; nucleotides outside the gene matches: 13. Germline lookup yields CDR1 LNHDA and CDR2 SQIVND (reference sequence). The CDR3 has 17 amino acids. The CDR3 nucleotides read TGTGCCAGTAGTATACGGCCAGCCGGGACAGGTCAATCACCCCTCCACTTT. Translating gives CASSIRPAGTGQSPLHF.

V gene TRBV7-9 combines with J gene TRBJ2-2; D is possibly TRBD1 (6 bases). CDR3 size: 16 residues. V gave up 5 bases and J gave up 4 bases, with 17 bases separating them. CDR1 and CDR2 (germline): SEHNR, FQNEAQ (reference sequence). For the CDR3, the DNA is TGTGCCAGCAGCAAAACAATCAGGGGCAGCACCGGGGAGCTGTTTTTT. Residues: CASSKTIRGSTGELFF.

The V call is TRBV7-9, the J call TRBJ2-1, with a possible D match to TRBD2 (5 bases). The V end lost 5 bases, the J end lost 7 bases, and 12 bases lay between the germline ends. Germline CDR1 reads SEHNR; CDR2 reads FQNEAQ (reference sequence). CDR3 length: 13 residues. CDR3 region: CASSRGSSNEQFF. CDR3 in DNA: TGTGCCAGCAGCCGAGGGTCCTCTAATGAGCAGTTCTTC.

This chain joins TRBV9 and TRBJ1-1; D might be TRBD1 (6 bases). This CDR3 is 13 amino acids long. Germline V CDR1 and CDR2: SGDLS, YYNGEE. V lost 2 bases, J lost 5 bases, and 10 bases lay in between. The CDR3 here is CASSVGGRTEAFF. Here the CDR3 DNA reads TGTGCCAGCAGCGTCGGGGGGCGGACTGAAGCTTTCTTT.

The CDR3 region is CASSTGVGNTIYF. The CDR3 DNA reads TGTGCCAGCAGTACGGGGGTTGGAAACACCATATATTTT. This chain connects TRBV25-1 to TRBJ1-3, with a tentative D call TRBD1 (5 bases). The CDR3 length is 13 residues. Trimming took 5 bases from V and 3 from J, leaving 8 bases between them. Per germline, CDR1 MGHDK and CDR2 SYGVNS.

This chain links TRBV7-9 with TRBJ2-1, with 8 bases aligning to TRBD1. J was trimmed by 7 bases and V by 3 bases; bases with no gene match: 14. CDR1 and CDR2 from the germline V gene are SEHNR and FQNEAQ (reference sequence). The CDR3 is 17 amino acids. CDR3 region: CASSFALLDREVNEQFF. CDR3 in DNA: TGTGCCAGCAGCTTTGCGCTTCTGGACAGGGAAGTGAATGAGCAGTTCTTC.

The genes are TRBV6-5 and TRBJ2-3; 9 positions match TRBD2. After removal of 2 bases from V and 7 bases from J, the junction contained 7 bases not matched to a gene. CDR3 size: 15 residues. Germline CDR1 reads MNHEY; CDR2 reads SVGAGI. CDR3 residues: CASSYLAGPLYTQYF. CDR3 nucleotide sequence: TGTGCCAGCAGTTACCTAGCGGGGCCTTTATATACGCAGTATTTT.

The chain recombines TRBV4-1 with TRBJ2-7; 7 bases map to TRBD2. Germline loops: CDR1 MGHRA, CDR2 YSYEKL. The CDR3 covers 13 residues. V lost 2 bases, J lost 6 bases, and 4 bases stayed unmatched. DNA for the CDR3: TGCGCCAGCAGCCAATTGGGGGGGGGCGAGCAGTACTTC. It yields the protein CASSQLGGGEQYF.

The chain combines TRBV27 with TRBJ1-5; 9 bases map to TRBD1. From germline, CDR1 is MNHEY and CDR2 SMNVEV (reference sequence). The CDR3 has 14 amino acids. V trimming: 5 bases; J trimming: 10 bases; junction bases outside the gene matches: 9. The DNA of the CDR3 is TGTGCCAGCAGTAGAGACAGGGGGAAAGCTCCCCAGCATTTT. Translated, it gives CASSRDRGKAPQHF.

This chain uses TRBV27 with TRBJ2-7; 8 nucleotides agree with TRBD1. V lost 4 bases, J lost 6 bases, and 5 bases stayed unmatched. The germline gives CDR1 MNHEY, CDR2 SMNVEV (reference sequence). The CDR3 is made up of 13 amino acids. CDR3 DNA sequence: TGTGCCAGCAGTTCAGAGGACAGGGCCGAGCAGTACTTC. Residues: CASSSEDRAEQYF.

The rearrangement links TRBV5-1 to TRBJ2-7; 11 bases align to TRBD2. This CDR3 is built from 16 residues. Germline values: CDR1 SGHRS, CDR2 YFSETQ. V trimming: 4 bases; J trimming: 4 bases; junction bases outside the gene matches: 10. The CDR3 loop is CASSPTSSGGYYEQYF. CDR3 nucleotide sequence: TGCGCCAGCAGCCCTACCTCTAGCGGGGGGTATTACGAGCAGTACTTC.

The chain couples TRBV7-2 to TRBJ2-7; TRBD1 agrees at 10 bases. V was pared by 2 bases and J by 7 bases, with 8 bases of the junction left unmatched. Germline values: CDR1 SGHTA, CDR2 FQGNSA. CDR3 length equals 15 residues. DNA of the CDR3: TGTGCCAGCAGCTTAAGCGGGACAGGGGCGAGGGAGCAGTACTTC. Amino acids: CASSLSGTGAREQYF.

The chain links TRBV21-1 to TRBJ1-4. TRBV21-1 is a pseudogene locus. CDR3 length equals 16 residues. The CDR3 nucleotides are TGTGCCAGCAGCAAATCCCCGACTGCAACTAATGAAAAACTGTTTTTT. Translated, it gives CASSKSPTATNEKLFF.

J is TRBJ1-2 and V is TRBV7-2; TRBD1 matches at 7 bases. From germline, CDR1 is SGHTA and CDR2 FQGNSA. CDR3 length equals 19 residues. V was pared by 4 bases and J by 2 bases, with 19 bases of the junction left unmatched. CDR3 protein: CASSSFLPGQLTPNYGYTF. The DNA of the CDR3 is TGTGCCAGCAGCTCCTTCCTCCCGGGACAGCTAACTCCGAACTATGGCTACACCTTC.

The rearrangement uses TRBV11-2 and TRBJ2-3; TRBD1 matches 7 bases. Germline lookup yields CDR1 SGHAT and CDR2 FQNNGV. V lost 0 bases to trimming and J lost 2 bases; unmatched junction nucleotides: 14. The CDR3 sequence is 19 residues long. Written as DNA, the CDR3 is TGTGCCAGCAGCTTAGAGAGAGACAGGGTGGGGTACTCCACAGATACGCAGTATTTT. As protein: CASSLERDRVGYSTDTQYF. Looking up the rest from reference TRBV11-2 and TRBJ2-3 gives the full variable domain: EAGVAQSPRYKIIEKRQSVAFWCNPISGHATLYWYQQILGQGPKLLIQFQNNGVVDDSQLPKDRFSAERLKGVDSTLKIQPAKLEDSAVYLCASSLERDRVGYSTDTQYFGPGTRLTVL.

The chain combines TRBV10-2 with TRBJ2-3; 9 nucleotides line up with TRBD2. The trim removed 0 bases at V and 4 bases at J, leaving 2 bases unmatched. Germline V gene data show CDR1 as WSHSY and CDR2 as SAAADI. The length of the CDR3 is 15 residues. CDR3 nucleotide sequence: TGCGCCAGCAGTGAGTCGCGGGGGGGCGCAGATACGCAGTATTTT. This sequence encodes CASSESRGGADTQYF.

The rearrangement uses TRBV5-1 and TRBJ1-5; D is uncertain. The CDR3 has 15 residues. Germline V gene lookup returns CDR1 SGHRS and CDR2 YFSETQ. Between the trimmed V and J ends, which lost 0 bases and 0 bases, there was a span of 7 bases. This chain's CDR3 is CASSLDGVSNQPQHF. In nucleotides, the CDR3 is TGCGCCAGCAGCTTGGACGGAGTTAGCAATCAGCCCCAGCATTTT.

This clone was seen just once. This chain joins TRBV11-3 and TRBJ2-7; D possibly corresponds to TRBD1 (6 bases). Between the trimmed V and J ends, which lost 0 bases and 5 bases, there was a span of 14 bases. This CDR3 comprises 15 residues. The germline gives CDR1 SGHNT, CDR2 YENEEA. CDR3 amino acids: CASSLEGGSFDEQYF. The CDR3 DNA sequence: TGTGCCAGCAGCTTAGAAGGGGGTTCATTCGACGAGCAGTACTTC.

This clone has a count of ten or more. V gene TRBV6-4 combines with J gene TRBJ2-3; 13 nucleotides agree with TRBD2. J lost 4 bases, V lost 0 bases, and 1 base had no gene match. CDR1 is MRHNA, CDR2 SNTAGT, per germline. The CDR3 sequence is 16 residues long. The CDR3 sequence is CASSDSTSGGPDTQYF. CDR3 nucleotides: TGTGCCAGCAGTGACTCGACTAGCGGGGGGCCAGATACGCAGTATTTT.

J is TRBJ2-2 and V is TRBV5-1, with 10 bases that match TRBD1. Germline loops: CDR1 SGHRS, CDR2 YFSETQ. There are 18 residues in the CDR3. V trimming: 0 bases; J trimming: 4 bases; junction bases outside the gene matches: 9. The CDR3 region is CASSLAAPGQGFTGELFF. CDR3 DNA sequence: TGCGCCAGCAGCTTGGCCGCTCCGGGACAGGGGTTCACCGGGGAGCTGTTTTTT.